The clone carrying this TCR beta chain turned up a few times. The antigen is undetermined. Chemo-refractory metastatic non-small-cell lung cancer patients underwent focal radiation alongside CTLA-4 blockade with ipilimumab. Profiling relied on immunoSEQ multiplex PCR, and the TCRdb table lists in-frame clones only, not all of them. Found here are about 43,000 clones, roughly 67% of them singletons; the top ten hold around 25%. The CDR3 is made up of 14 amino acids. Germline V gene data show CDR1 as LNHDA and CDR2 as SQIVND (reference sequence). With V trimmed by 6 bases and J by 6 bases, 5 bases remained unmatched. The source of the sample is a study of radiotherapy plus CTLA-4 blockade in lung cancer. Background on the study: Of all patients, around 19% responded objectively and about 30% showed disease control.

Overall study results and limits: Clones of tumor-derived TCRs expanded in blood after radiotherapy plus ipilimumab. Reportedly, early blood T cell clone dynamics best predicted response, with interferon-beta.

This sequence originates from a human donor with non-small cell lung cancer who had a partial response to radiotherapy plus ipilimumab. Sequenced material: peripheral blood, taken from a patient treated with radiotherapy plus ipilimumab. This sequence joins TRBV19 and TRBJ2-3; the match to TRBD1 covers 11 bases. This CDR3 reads CASRRTGGADTQYF. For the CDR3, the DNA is TGTGCCAGTAGGAGGACAGGGGGCGCCGATACGCAGTATTTT.